This T cell receptor (beta chain) appears in the sequencing data of a study of blood T cell repertoires in COVID-19. About the research overall: Material from acute and convalescent COVID-19 was sourced from the United States, Italy and Spain.

Participants came from some 26 US areas, aged about 18 to 95 years. The V gene lost 0 bases and the J gene lost 0 bases, with 8 bases spanning the gap. Germline V CDR1 and CDR2: SGHRS, YFSETQ. The CDR3 has 15 amino acids. Notes on this clone: At the DNA level, this CDR3 is encoded by other sequences in the same sample as well.

In the original processing: It was from reference gene primer amplification that nucleated cell counts were estimated. Clones were sequenced by immunoSEQ multiplex PCR, and TCRdb holds only the in-frame ones, with some missing. That table is the source of V, J and clone size, and D and trimming were worked out from the DNA. The sample shows about 430,000 clones, 88% of them seen only once. This receptor was obtained from a woman aged 25 to 45 with acute COVID-19. The sample consisted of PBMCs or T cells enriched from blood (not recorded which). The chain couples TRBV5-1 to TRBJ2-3; D remains unclear. DNA of the CDR3: TGCGCCAGCAGCTTGGACGGAGCTAGCACAGATACGCAGTATTTT. Residues: CASSLDGASTDTQYF. The variable domain in full, with the rest retrieved from reference TRBV5-1 and TRBJ2-3, is KAGVTQTPRYLIKTRGQQVTLSCSPISGHRSVSWYQQTPGQGLQFLFEYFSETQRNKGNFPGRFSGRQFSNSRSEMNVSTLELGDSALYLCASSLDGASTDTQYFGPGTRLTVL.